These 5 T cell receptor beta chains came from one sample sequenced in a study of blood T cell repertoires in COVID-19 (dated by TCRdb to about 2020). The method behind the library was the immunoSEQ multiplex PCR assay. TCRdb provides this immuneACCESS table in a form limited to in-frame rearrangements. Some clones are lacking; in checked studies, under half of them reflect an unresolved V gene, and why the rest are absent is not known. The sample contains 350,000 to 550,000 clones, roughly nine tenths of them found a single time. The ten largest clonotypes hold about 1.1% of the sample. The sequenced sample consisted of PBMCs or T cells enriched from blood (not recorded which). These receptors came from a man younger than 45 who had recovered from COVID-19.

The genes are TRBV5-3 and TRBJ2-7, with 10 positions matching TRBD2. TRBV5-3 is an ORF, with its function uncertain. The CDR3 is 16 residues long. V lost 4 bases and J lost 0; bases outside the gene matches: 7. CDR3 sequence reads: CARSQGLARSSYEQYF. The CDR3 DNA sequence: TGTGCCAGAAGCCAGGGACTAGCGAGAAGCTCCTACGAGCAGTACTTC.

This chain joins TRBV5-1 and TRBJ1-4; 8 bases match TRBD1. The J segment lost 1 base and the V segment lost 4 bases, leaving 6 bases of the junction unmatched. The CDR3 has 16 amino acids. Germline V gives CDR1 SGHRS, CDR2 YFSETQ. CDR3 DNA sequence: TGCGCCAGCAGCATATGGACAGGGCAAACTAATGAAAAACTGTTTTTT. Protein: CASSIWTGQTNEKLFF.

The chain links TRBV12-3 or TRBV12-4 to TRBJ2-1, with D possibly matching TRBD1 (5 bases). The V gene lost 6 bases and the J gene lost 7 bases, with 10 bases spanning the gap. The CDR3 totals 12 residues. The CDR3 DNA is TGTGCCAGCAGAAGGCCAGGGAATGAGCAGTTCTTC. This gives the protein CASRRPGNEQFF.

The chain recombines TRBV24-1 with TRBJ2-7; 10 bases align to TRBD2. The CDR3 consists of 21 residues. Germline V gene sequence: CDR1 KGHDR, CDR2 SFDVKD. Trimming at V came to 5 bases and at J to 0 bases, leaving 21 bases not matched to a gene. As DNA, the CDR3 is TGTGCCACCAGTGTACCCCGGGTGGCACCCACTGGGACTAGCGTCTCCTACGAGCAGTACTTC. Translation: CATSVPRVAPTGTSVSYEQYF.

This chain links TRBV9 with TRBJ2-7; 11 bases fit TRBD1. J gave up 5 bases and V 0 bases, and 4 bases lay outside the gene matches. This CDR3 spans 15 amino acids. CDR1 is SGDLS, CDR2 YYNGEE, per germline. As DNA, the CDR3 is TGTGCCAGCAGCGTAGGTGGGACAGGGGGTAACGAGCAGTACTTC. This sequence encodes CASSVGGTGGNEQYF.